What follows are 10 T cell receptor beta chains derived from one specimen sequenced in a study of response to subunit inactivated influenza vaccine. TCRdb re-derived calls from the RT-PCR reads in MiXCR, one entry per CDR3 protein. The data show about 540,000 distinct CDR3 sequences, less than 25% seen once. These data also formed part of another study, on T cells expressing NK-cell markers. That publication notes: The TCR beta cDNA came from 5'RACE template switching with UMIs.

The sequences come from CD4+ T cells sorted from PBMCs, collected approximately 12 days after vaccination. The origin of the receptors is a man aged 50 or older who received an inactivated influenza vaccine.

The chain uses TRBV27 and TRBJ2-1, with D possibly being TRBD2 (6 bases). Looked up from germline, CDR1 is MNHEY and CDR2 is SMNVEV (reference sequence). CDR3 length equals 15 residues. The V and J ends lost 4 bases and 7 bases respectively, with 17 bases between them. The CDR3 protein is CASSSWSIGGNEQFF. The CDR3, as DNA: TGTGCCAGCAGTTCCTGGTCAATCGGAGGGAATGAGCAGTTCTTC.

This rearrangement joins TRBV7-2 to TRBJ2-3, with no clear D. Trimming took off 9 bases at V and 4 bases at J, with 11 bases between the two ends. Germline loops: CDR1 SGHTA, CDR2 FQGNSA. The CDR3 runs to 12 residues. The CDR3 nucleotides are TGTGCCAGTGCCCGGGCAGCAGATACGCAGTATTTT. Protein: CASARAADTQYF.

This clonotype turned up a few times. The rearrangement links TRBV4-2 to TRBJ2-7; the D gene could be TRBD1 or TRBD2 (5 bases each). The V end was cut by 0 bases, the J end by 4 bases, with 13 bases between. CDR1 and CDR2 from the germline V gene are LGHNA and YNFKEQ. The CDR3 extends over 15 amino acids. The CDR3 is CASSQDWDLNYEQYF. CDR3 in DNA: TGTGCCAGCAGCCAAGATTGGGACCTCAATTACGAGCAGTACTTC.

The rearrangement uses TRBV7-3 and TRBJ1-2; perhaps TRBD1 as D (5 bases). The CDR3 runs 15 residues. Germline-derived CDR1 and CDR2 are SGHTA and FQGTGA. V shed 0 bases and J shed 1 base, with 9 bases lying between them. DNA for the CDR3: TGTGCCAGCAGCTTAACGTGGGGCAGTAACTATGGCTACACCTTC. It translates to CASSLTWGSNYGYTF.

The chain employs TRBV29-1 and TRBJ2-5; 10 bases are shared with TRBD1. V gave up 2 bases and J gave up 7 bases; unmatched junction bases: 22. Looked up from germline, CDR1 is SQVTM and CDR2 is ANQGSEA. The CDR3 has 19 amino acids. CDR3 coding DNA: TGCAGCGTTGAAATCAGGGGACCGGCGACAGGGGGCCACCGGGGGACCCAGTACTTC. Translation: CSVEIRGPATGGHRGTQYF.

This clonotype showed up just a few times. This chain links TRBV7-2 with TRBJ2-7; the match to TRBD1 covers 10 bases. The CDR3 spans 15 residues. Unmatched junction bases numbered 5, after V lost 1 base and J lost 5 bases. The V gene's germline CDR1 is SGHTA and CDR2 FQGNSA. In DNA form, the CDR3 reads TGTGCCAGCAGCTTAGTTGGGACAGGGGCCCACGAGCAGTACTTC. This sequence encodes CASSLVGTGAHEQYF.

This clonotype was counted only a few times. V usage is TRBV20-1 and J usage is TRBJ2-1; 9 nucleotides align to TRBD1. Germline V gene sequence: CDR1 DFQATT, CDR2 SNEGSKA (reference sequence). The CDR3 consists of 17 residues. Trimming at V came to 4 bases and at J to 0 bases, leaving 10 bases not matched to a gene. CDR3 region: CSANRDRDFLSYNEQFF. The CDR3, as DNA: TGCAGTGCTAACCGGGACAGGGACTTCCTCTCCTACAATGAGCAGTTCTTC.

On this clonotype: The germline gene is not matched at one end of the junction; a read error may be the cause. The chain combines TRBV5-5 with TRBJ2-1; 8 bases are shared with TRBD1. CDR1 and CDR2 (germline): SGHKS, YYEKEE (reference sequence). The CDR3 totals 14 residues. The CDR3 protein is CASILGRGHNEQFF. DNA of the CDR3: TGTGCCAGCATCTTGGGCAGGGGGCACAATGAGCAGTTCTTC. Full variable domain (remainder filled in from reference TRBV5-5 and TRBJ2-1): DAGVTQSPTHLIKTRGQQVTLRCSPISGHKSVSWYQQVLGQGPQFIFQYYEKEERGRGNFPDRFSARQFPNYSSELNVNALLLGDSALYLCASILGRGHNEQFFGPGTRLTVL.

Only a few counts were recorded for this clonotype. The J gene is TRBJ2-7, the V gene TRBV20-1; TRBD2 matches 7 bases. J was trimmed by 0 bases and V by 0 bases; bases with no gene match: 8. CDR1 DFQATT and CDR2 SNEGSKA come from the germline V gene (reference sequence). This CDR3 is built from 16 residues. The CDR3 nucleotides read TGCAGTGCTAGAGATCCCGGGCGGGGGAGCTCCTACGAGCAGTACTTC. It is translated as CSARDPGRGSSYEQYF.

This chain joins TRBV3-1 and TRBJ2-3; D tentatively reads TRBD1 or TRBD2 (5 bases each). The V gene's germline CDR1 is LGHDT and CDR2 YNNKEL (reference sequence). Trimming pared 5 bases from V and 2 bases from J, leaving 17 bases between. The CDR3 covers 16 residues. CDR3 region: CASSGDSGPFTDTQYF. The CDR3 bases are TGTGCCAGCAGCGGAGATTCGGGACCGTTCACAGATACGCAGTATTTT.